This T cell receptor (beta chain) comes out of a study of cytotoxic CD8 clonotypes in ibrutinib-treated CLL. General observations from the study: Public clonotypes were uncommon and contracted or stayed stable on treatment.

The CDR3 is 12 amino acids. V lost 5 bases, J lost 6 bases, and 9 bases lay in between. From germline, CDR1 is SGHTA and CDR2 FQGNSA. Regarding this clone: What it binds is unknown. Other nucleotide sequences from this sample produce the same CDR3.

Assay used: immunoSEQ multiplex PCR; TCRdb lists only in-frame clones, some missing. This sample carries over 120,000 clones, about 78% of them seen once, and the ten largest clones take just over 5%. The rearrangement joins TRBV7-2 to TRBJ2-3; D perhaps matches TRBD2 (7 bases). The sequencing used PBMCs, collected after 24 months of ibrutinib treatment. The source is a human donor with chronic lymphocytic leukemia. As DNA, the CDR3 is TGTGCCAGCAGCCGGGGGGCGGATACGCAGTATTTT. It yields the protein CASSRGADTQYF. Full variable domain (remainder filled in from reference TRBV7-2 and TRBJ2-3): GAGVSQSPSNKVTEKGKDVELRCDPISGHTALYWYRQSLGQGLEFLIYFQGNSAPDKSGLPSDRFSAERTGGSVSTLTIQRTQQEDSAVYLCASSRGADTQYFGPGTRLTVL.